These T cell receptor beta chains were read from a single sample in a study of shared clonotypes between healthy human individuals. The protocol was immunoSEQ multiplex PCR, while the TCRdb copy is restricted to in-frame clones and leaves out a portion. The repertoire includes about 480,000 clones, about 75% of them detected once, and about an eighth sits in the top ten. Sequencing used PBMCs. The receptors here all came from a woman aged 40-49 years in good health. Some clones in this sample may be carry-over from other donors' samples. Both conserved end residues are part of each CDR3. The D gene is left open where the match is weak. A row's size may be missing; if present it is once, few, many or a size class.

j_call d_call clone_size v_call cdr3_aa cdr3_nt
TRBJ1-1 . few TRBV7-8 CASSPITEAFF TGTGCCAGCAGCCCAATCACTGAAGCTTTCTTT
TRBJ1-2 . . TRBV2 CASKLNYGYTF TGTGCCAGCAAGCTCAACTATGGCTACACCTTC
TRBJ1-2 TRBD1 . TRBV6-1 CASSEGTGAGGYTF TGTGCCAGCAGTGAGGGGACAGGGGCAGGTGGCTACACCTTC
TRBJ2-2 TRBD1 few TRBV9 CASSVTGTGSLQNTGELFF TGTGCCAGCAGCGTGACCGGGACAGGTTCTCTTCAGAACACCGGGGAGCTGTTTTTT
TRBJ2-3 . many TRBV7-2 CASSTITDTQYF TGTGCCAGCAGTACCATTACAGATACGCAGTATTTT
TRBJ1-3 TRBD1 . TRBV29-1 CSVRTGSGNTIYF TGCAGCGTGCGGACAGGTTCTGGAAACACCATATATTTT
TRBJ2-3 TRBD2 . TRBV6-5 CASSYGGSGGTDTQYF TGTGCCAGCAGTTACGGGGGGAGCGGGGGCACAGATACGCAGTATTTT
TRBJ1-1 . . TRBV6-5 CASSWVLGVGEAFF TGTGCCAGCAGTTGGGTACTGGGGGTTGGGGAAGCTTTCTTT
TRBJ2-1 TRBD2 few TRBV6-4 CASSDSIRGTPGGSYNEQFF TGTGCCAGCAGTGACTCGATCCGGGGCACTCCCGGGGGGTCCTACAATGAGCAGTTCTTC
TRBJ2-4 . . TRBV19 CASSTLDGRKNIQYF TGTGCCAGTAGTACCCTCGATGGAAGGAAAAACATTCAGTACTTC
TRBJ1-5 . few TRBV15 CATSRDNQGSQPQHF TGTGCCACCAGCAGAGATAATCAGGGGTCTCAGCCCCAGCATTTT
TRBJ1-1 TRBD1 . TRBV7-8 CASSLTDRGRGTEAFF TGTGCCAGCAGCTTAACCGACAGGGGCCGGGGCACTGAAGCTTTCTTT
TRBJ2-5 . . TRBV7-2 CASSLGTALGQETQYF TGTGCCAGCAGCTTAGGGACAGCCCTGGGACAAGAGACCCAGTACTTC
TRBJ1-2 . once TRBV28 CASSLGSGFPRGYTF TGTGCCAGCAGTTTAGGATCAGGGTTTCCGCGTGGCTACACCTTC
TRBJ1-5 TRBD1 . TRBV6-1 CASSGGTDSNQPQHF TGTGCCAGCAGCGGAGGGACAGATAGCAATCAGCCCCAGCATTTT
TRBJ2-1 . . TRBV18 CASSPPSYNEQFF TGTGCCAGCTCACCACCCAGCTACAATGAGCAGTTCTTC
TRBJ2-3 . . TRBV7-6 CASSLGGEPGDTQYF TGTGCCAGCAGCTTAGGCGGGGAGCCGGGGGATACGCAGTATTTT
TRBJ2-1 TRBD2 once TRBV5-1 CASSFLAGGLREQFF TGCGCCAGCAGTTTCCTAGCGGGTGGTCTAAGAGAGCAGTTCTTC